This T cell receptor beta chain came from a study of shared clonotypes between healthy human individuals. CD45RO-negative, CCR7-selected cells formed the naive CD8 fraction, which excluded terminally differentiated effector memory CD45RA+ cells. Sequenced by immunoSEQ multiplex PCR; TCRdb stores in-frame clones only, minus some. The profile covers fewer than 800,000 clones, with about 91% appearing a single time and 20% to 25% taken by the ten largest. The sample was naive CD8+ T cells sorted from blood. The source is a man aged 30 to 39 in good health.

This CDR3 is CASRGAGDRRITDTQYF. The CDR3 DNA sequence: TGTGCCAGCAGGGGGGCAGGCGACCGGAGGATCACAGATACGCAGTATTTT. The chain has TRBV5-7 and TRBJ2-3; the D gene is possibly TRBD1 (6 bases). TRBV5-7 has ORF status, its function being uncertain. CDR3 length: 17 residues. Deletions cut 5 bases from V and 2 bases from J, with 21 bases between.